This record concerns one T cell receptor beta chain sequence. This clonotype was seen a few times. The specificity of this receptor is unknown. The input lacks base qualities; no much larger clone sits a single base away. The germline V gene (reference sequence) yields SEHNR for CDR1 and FQNEAQ for CDR2. Including the terminal cysteine and phenylalanine, the CDR3 comprises 12 residues. Kept here is only the CDR3 DNA, which spans 36 bases and is read in frame from base 1. Trimming costs V 1 base and J 7 bases, and their ends lie 4 bases apart. The data derive from a study of identical twins (dated by TCRdb to the mid-2010s). Turning to the overall study: To test whether fetal clonotypes persist, this study deep-sequenced TCR alpha and beta repertoires from monozygotic twins, from unrelated adults of various ages, and from cord blood. To rule out contamination, replicate twin experiments were performed at different times with different library preparation protocols.

Every donor in the study was a healthy Caucasian. Three pairs of female monozygotic twins, all aged 18 to 29 years, were included in the twin cohort. RNA for TCR libraries was isolated from peripheral blood mononuclear cells. Results the study describes overall, beyond this receptor: Abundant cord blood beta clonotypes carried fewer insertions; young adult naive repertoires showed a weaker similar trend, while memory repertoires showed none. Conclusions relied on cross-sectional statistical analysis, since the same donors could not be followed over many years. Out-of-frame TCR alpha sequences shared between twins showed an excess of low generation-probability sequences compared with coincidental sharing between unrelated individuals. In monozygotic twins, recombination models systematically underestimated out-of-frame TCR alpha sharing, but the models matched the sharing seen between unrelated individuals. Excess twin sharing in beta out-of-frame sequences was weaker because fewer shared sequences lowered the signal-to-noise ratio. Invariant T cells such as MAIT and iNKT could partly confound zero-insertion analyses, though diverse VJ usage argued against this for most clonotypes.

Libraries were made using 5' RACE. TCRdb lists the instrument as Illumina HiSeq 2000. Template switching introduced a universal primer binding site; the final cDNA contained a unique molecular identifier, enabling accurate counting of TCR cDNA molecules. First-strand cDNA for TCR alpha and beta chains was synthesized from specific primers in the conserved constant-segment region. To control for contamination, every cDNA library was double barcoded, receiving both a SMART-Mk sample barcode and Illumina barcodes. TruSeq adapter sequences and Illumina sample barcodes were added in two successive PCR steps. The TCR alpha and beta cDNA libraries were sequenced on the Illumina HiSeq platform using custom primers. Per the original workflow: Unique molecular identifiers were extracted from raw reads with MiGEC, and CDR3 positions were determined with MiXCR. Recombination models were inferred per individual with the repgenHMM and IGoR tools using an EM algorithm. Shared clonotype analysis was performed with the tcR package in R, normalizing sharing by the product of cloneset sizes. To study raw recombination without the effects of thymic and clonal selection, out-of-frame nonproductive sequences were analyzed. The public reads were quality trimmed at Q25 with fastp and then assembled into clones with MiXCR by TCRdb, keeping productive beta chains. Entries are consolidated by CDR3 protein sequence, retaining the most common genes and DNA. TCRdb assigned the V and J calls; the authors' analysis was not used. For this sample the table gives about 660,000 distinct CDR3 sequences, of which over 8.5% were detected only once. The ten biggest clones cover around 0.95% of the sample.

This same sample was also part of a study on yellow fever vaccine responses in identical twins. The second paper further reports: The authors reported that the T cell response to vaccination in identical twins appeared partly convergent and partly personalized. The study precisely tracked vaccine-responding T cell clones in identical twins.

The sequence was collected from a woman aged 18-29 years in good health. Sequenced input: PBMCs. The V and J genes are TRBV7-9 and TRBJ2-2, with the identity of the D gene unclear. The sequence in DNA is TGTGCCAGCAGCTTAGATGGCGGGGAGCTGTTTTTT. This sequence encodes CASSLDGGELFF. The full variable domain, with segments outside the CDR3 supplied by the reference TRBV7-9 and TRBJ2-2 proteins, appears as DTGVSQNPRHKITKRGQNVTFRCDPISEHNRLYWYRQTLGQGPEFLTYFQNEAQLEKSRLLSDRFSAERPKGSFSTLEIQRTEQGDSAMYLCASSLDGGELFFGEGSRLTVL.